Following are 18 T cell receptor beta chains from one sample sequenced in a study of cytomegalovirus exposure and HLA in healthy donors. This PCR relied on a set of 60 Vbeta primers and 13 Jbeta primers. TCRdb's copy holds only in-frame clones and misses some; the assay was immunoSEQ multiplex PCR. This table lists 75,000 to 95,000 clones. Input material: PBMCs. The receptors here all came from a woman aged 55-69 years in good health and CMV-seronegative.

CDR3 DNA: TGTGCCAGCAGTGACGGACAGGGGGGTGGAAAACTGTTTTTT. Translating it yields CASSDGQGGGKLFF. V gene TRBV6-1 combines with J gene TRBJ1-4; TRBD1 agrees at 10 bases. CDR3 size: 14 residues. CDR1 is MNHNS and CDR2 is SASEGT in the germline V gene. V lost 3 bases to trimming and J lost 10 bases; unmatched junction nucleotides: 5.

This chain uses TRBV7-6 with TRBJ1-3, with TRBD1 as a possible D gene (6 bases). Germline CDR1 reads SGHVS; CDR2 reads FNYEAQ. V lost 4 bases to trimming and J lost 5 bases, with 18 bases between them. This CDR3 contains 16 residues. CDR3 sequence (DNA): TGTGCCAGCAGCTCCTCTATGACAGGTTATAGAAACACCATATATTTT. Amino acids: CASSSSMTGYRNTIYF.

V is TRBV7-3 and J is TRBJ2-1, with D possibly matching TRBD2 (6 bases). CDR1 and CDR2 (germline): SGHTA, FQGTGA. V lost 4 bases and J 6 bases, leaving 10 bases between the germline ends. This CDR3 has 13 residues. CDR3 in amino acids: CASSSPSVNEQFF. The CDR3 nucleotides are TGTGCCAGCAGCTCCCCTAGCGTCAATGAGCAGTTCTTC.

The chain is built from TRBV28 and TRBJ2-7; 9 bases fit TRBD1. The CDR3 consists of 16 residues. Germline values: CDR1 MDHEN, CDR2 SYDVKM. J gave up 1 base and V 5 bases, and 9 bases lay outside the gene matches. The CDR3 nucleotides are TGTGCCAGCAGTCCGCATGTAGGGACAGGGTCCTACGAGCAGTACTTC. As protein: CASSPHVGTGSYEQYF.

V and J are TRBV29-1 and TRBJ2-1, with 7 bases matching TRBD1. The length of the CDR3 is 15 residues. Per germline, CDR1 SQVTM and CDR2 ANQGSEA. V shed 0 bases, J shed 7 bases, and the junction held 9 bases outside the gene matches. CDR3 nucleotides: TGCAGCGTTGAAGATGAACAGGGGTTAGTGAATGAGCAGTTCTTC. Translation gives CSVEDEQGLVNEQFF.

The chain combines TRBV4-2 with TRBJ1-1, with 7 bases identical to TRBD1. Germline V CDR1 and CDR2: LGHNA, YNFKEQ. CDR3 length: 16 residues. V gave up 4 bases and J gave up 0 bases; unmatched junction bases: 8. The CDR3 nucleotides are TGTGCCAGCAGCCCAGGGACAGTGAGACTGAACACTGAAGCTTTCTTT. Its protein is CASSPGTVRLNTEAFF.

CDR3 nucleotides: TGCGCCAGCAGCCATAGCTCCGGGACACCGTACACAGATACGCAGTATTTT. Residues: CASSHSSGTPYTDTQYF. This chain connects TRBV5-1 to TRBJ2-3, with D maybe TRBD1 (6 bases). CDR1 is SGHRS, CDR2 YFSETQ, per germline. The CDR3 is 17 residues long. The germline V and J ends were trimmed by 4 bases and 2 bases, with 20 bases remaining between them. Complete variable domain (other parts from reference TRBV5-1 and TRBJ2-3): KAGVTQTPRYLIKTRGQQVTLSCSPISGHRSVSWYQQTPGQGLQFLFEYFSETQRNKGNFPGRFSGRQFSNSRSEMNVSTLELGDSALYLCASSHSSGTPYTDTQYFGPGTRLTVL.

The chain is built from TRBV15 and TRBJ1-2; D is unresolved. The V end lost 0 bases, the J end lost 7 bases, and 12 bases lay between the germline ends. Germline loops: CDR1 LNHNV, CDR2 YYDKDF (reference sequence). The CDR3 consists of 14 residues. In nucleotides, the CDR3 is TGTGCCACCAGCAGAGATCGGGGTAGGGTTGGCTACACCTTC. Amino acid sequence: CATSRDRGRVGYTF.

The rearrangement joins TRBV6-5 to TRBJ2-3; TRBD2 matches at 7 bases. The CDR3 consists of 15 residues. Trimming at V came to 2 bases and at J to 4 bases, leaving 6 bases not matched to a gene. Germline CDR1 and CDR2: MNHEY and SVGAGI. This chain's CDR3 is CASSYGSGYADTQYF. CDR3 nucleotide sequence: TGTGCCAGCAGTTACGGTAGCGGGTACGCAGATACGCAGTATTTT.

This CDR3 reads CASSLPSGNTPDTQYF. The CDR3 DNA follows: TGCGCCAGCAGCTTACCCAGCGGGAACACCCCAGATACGCAGTATTTT. The rearrangement uses TRBV5-1 and TRBJ2-3; 7 bases map to TRBD2. J was trimmed by 4 bases and V by 2 bases; bases with no gene match: 10. This CDR3 is built from 16 residues. Germline V gene data show CDR1 as SGHRS and CDR2 as YFSETQ. Complete variable domain (other parts from reference TRBV5-1 and TRBJ2-3): KAGVTQTPRYLIKTRGQQVTLSCSPISGHRSVSWYQQTPGQGLQFLFEYFSETQRNKGNFPGRFSGRQFSNSRSEMNVSTLELGDSALYLCASSLPSGNTPDTQYFGPGTRLTVL.

The chain uses TRBV9 and TRBJ2-1; D may be TRBD1 (7 bases). Per germline, CDR1 SGDLS and CDR2 YYNGEE. This CDR3 has 18 amino acids. V was trimmed by 4 bases and J by 6 bases, leaving 26 bases between them. CDR3: CASSTTPGQRAGPNEQFF. DNA for the CDR3: TGTGCCAGCAGCACAACGCCGGGACAGAGAGCGGGCCCCAATGAGCAGTTCTTC.

The V and J genes are TRBV28 and TRBJ1-2; TRBD1 matches at 11 bases. V lost 4 bases and J lost 10; bases outside the gene matches: 11. The CDR3 is 15 amino acids. Germline CDR1 MDHEN, CDR2 SYDVKM. CDR3 residues: CASSSGTGGRGSYTF. The CDR3 nucleotides read TGTGCCAGCAGTTCAGGGACAGGGGGTAGGGGTTCCTACACCTTC.

The chain combines TRBV7-3 with TRBJ2-2; D might be TRBD1 (6 bases). The CDR3 spans 21 residues. Trimming took 3 bases from V and 2 from J, leaving 28 bases between them. Germline assignment: CDR1 SGHTA and CDR2 FQGTGA. CDR3 nucleotides: TGTGCCAGCAGCTTTTACCCTCCGCCCGACCCCCAGGGGCGAAACACCGGGGAGCTGTTTTTT. As protein: CASSFYPPPDPQGRNTGELFF.

This chain connects TRBV28 to TRBJ1-1; TRBD1 is a possible D gene (5 bases). The V gene's germline CDR1 is MDHEN and CDR2 SYDVKM. This CDR3 region has 15 residues. V was cut by 6 bases and J by 0 bases, with 14 bases left in between. The CDR3 here is CASSSGGRLNTEAFF. The CDR3 DNA is TGTGCCAGCAGCTCGGGGGGACGACTGAACACTGAAGCTTTCTTT.

The chain is built from TRBV28 and TRBJ1-2; a weak D match, TRBD1 (6 bases). Germline-derived CDR1 and CDR2 are MDHEN and SYDVKM. CDR3 length: 14 amino acids. V lost 6 bases to trimming and J lost 2 bases, with 13 bases between them. The CDR3, as DNA: TGTGCCAGCAGGGGGGCAGCATTAAACTATGGCTACACCTTC. Amino acids: CASRGAALNYGYTF.

This chain joins TRBV5-1 and TRBJ1-2, with 7 bases that match TRBD1. J lost 2 bases, V lost 2 bases, and 12 bases had no gene match. The length of the CDR3 is 17 residues. Per germline, CDR1 SGHRS and CDR2 YFSETQ. CDR3 amino acids: CASSFTGDTPKNYGYTF. CDR3 coding DNA: TGCGCCAGCAGCTTTACAGGGGACACACCGAAAAACTATGGCTACACCTTC.

V and J are TRBV6-5 and TRBJ2-7, with D perhaps matching TRBD1 (6 bases). CDR1 MNHEY and CDR2 SVGAGI come from the germline V gene. The CDR3 runs to 12 residues. V was cut by 7 bases and J by 4 bases, with 11 bases left in between. CDR3 loop: CASTGTSYEQYF. The CDR3 DNA reads as TGTGCCAGCACCGGGACATCGTACGAGCAGTACTTC.

The rearrangement joins TRBV5-4 to TRBJ1-4, with D unresolved. The germline V gene encodes CDR1 SGHNT and CDR2 YYREEE (reference sequence). The length of the CDR3 is 14 residues. The V gene lost 7 bases and the J gene lost 0 bases, with 10 bases spanning the gap. CDR3: CASQESTTNEKLFF. As DNA, the CDR3 is TGTGCCAGCCAAGAGTCCACAACTAATGAAAAACTGTTTTTT.